The 16 T cell receptor beta chains in this list originate from one sample, sequenced in a study of CD8+CD57+ T cells in acquired aplastic anemia. TCR beta VDJ and CDR3 profiles were obtained from a genomic DNA template. TCRdb re-called the reads with MiXCR, one entry per CDR3 protein. This sample has 80,000 or so distinct CDR3 sequences, with roughly 72% found just once. Flow cytometry had shown expanded CD8+CD57+ cells in the patients chosen for sequencing. The sequenced sample was sorted CD4+, CD8+, or CD8+CD57+ T cells (not recorded which) from PBMCs. These TCRs come from a human donor with aplastic anemia.

The J gene is TRBJ2-3, the V gene TRBV29-1, with 9 bases fitting TRBD2. CDR1 SQVTM and CDR2 ANQGSEA come from the germline V gene. The CDR3 is 14 amino acids. With 4 bases clipped from V and 6 bases from J, the junction kept 8 bases outside the gene matches. The CDR3 nucleotides are TGCAGCGTTGCGGGCGGGGGGGCGCCGGATACGCAGTATTTT. As protein: CSVAGGGAPDTQYF.

This clonotype was observed at least ten times. The CDR3 bases are TGTGCCAGCACCGGACCCACCCCGGACAATGAGCAGTTCTTC. Protein product: CASTGPTPDNEQFF. The rearrangement uses TRBV2 and TRBJ2-1; D ambiguous. V was cut by 7 bases and J by 5 bases, with 15 bases left in between. Germline lookup yields CDR1 SNHLY and CDR2 FYNNEI. This CDR3 comprises 14 residues.

The chain joins TRBV7-9 to TRBJ1-1; 9 nucleotides line up with TRBD1. CDR1 is SEHNR and CDR2 is FQNEAQ in the germline V gene (reference sequence). After removal of 8 bases from V and 3 bases from J, the junction contained 7 bases not matched to a gene. This CDR3 comprises 14 residues. In nucleotides, the CDR3 is TGTGCCAGCCTGAGGACAGGGGAAGACACTGAAGCTTTCTTT. As protein: CASLRTGEDTEAFF.

In DNA form, the CDR3 reads TGTGCCAGCAGTGAAACTTTTCTCACAGATACGCAGTATTTT. It specifies CASSETFLTDTQYF. This rearrangement joins TRBV2 to TRBJ2-3; D call uncertain. Deletions cut 2 bases from V and 2 bases from J, with 8 bases between. Germline CDR1 reads SNHLY; CDR2 reads FYNNEI. CDR3 length: 14 amino acids.

Concerning this clonotype: At one end the junction does not follow the germline gene, possibly because of a read error. The genes are TRBV2 and TRBJ2-7, with 7 bases identical to TRBD2. This CDR3 comprises 12 residues. Germline V CDR1 and CDR2: SNHLY, FYNNEI. In DNA, the CDR3 is TGTGCCAGCAGCTCCTCCCGGGGGGAGCAGTGCTTC. The encoded protein is CASSSSRGEQCF.

This chain uses TRBV11-2 with TRBJ2-3; 8 bases are shared with TRBD2. The CDR3 spans 15 residues. V shed 1 base and J 2 bases; nucleotides not matched to a gene: 2. Germline V gene sequence: CDR1 SGHAT, CDR2 FQNNGV. The CDR3 reads CASSLVLAVTDTQYF. CDR3 nucleotides: TGTGCCAGCAGCTTAGTACTAGCGGTCACAGATACGCAGTATTTT.

The table lists this clonotype with a count of one. The CDR3 reads CSATRQGKNIQYF. CDR3 sequence (DNA): TGCAGTGCTACCCGACAAGGGAAAAACATTCAGTACTTC. The gene calls are TRBV20-1 and TRBJ2-4; D is uncertain. Germline-derived CDR1 and CDR2 are DFQATT and SNEGSKA (reference sequence). Trimming took off 4 bases at V and 4 bases at J, with 11 bases between the two ends. CDR3 length: 13 amino acids.

For the CDR3, the DNA is TGTGCCAGTAGTATCGAGGGACAGCGCCAAGAGACCCAGTACTTC. This gives the protein CASSIEGQRQETQYF. V and J are TRBV19 and TRBJ2-5, with 7 nucleotides matching TRBD1. Trimming took 3 bases from V and 1 from J; bases not matched to a gene: 5. This CDR3 is 15 amino acids long. Germline V gene sequence: CDR1 LNHDA, CDR2 SQIVND (reference sequence).

V is TRBV10-1 and J is TRBJ2-1; 8 positions agree with TRBD2. J lost 7 bases, V lost 0 bases, and 8 bases had no gene match. Germline CDR1 and CDR2: WNHNN and SYGVQD (reference sequence). This CDR3 region has 16 residues. Here the CDR3 DNA reads TGCGCCAGCAGTGAGTCTCGGGGGGGGGTAGAGAATGAGCAGTTCTTC. This sequence encodes CASSESRGGVENEQFF.

The J gene is TRBJ2-1, the V gene TRBV2; TRBD2 might be the D (6 bases). Looked up from germline, CDR1 is SNHLY and CDR2 is FYNNEI. Trimming shortened V by 9 bases and J by 7 bases, and 19 bases separated the two germline ends. There are 14 residues in the CDR3. The CDR3 protein is CASRAQEGGNEQFF. The CDR3 coding sequence is TGTGCCAGTAGGGCGCAGGAGGGCGGAAATGAGCAGTTCTTC.

The V and J genes are TRBV15 and TRBJ1-4; D ambiguous. In germline, CDR1 is LNHNV, CDR2 YYDKDF (reference sequence). V was cut by 4 bases and J by 1 base, with 10 bases left in between. This CDR3 spans 15 amino acids. CDR3 DNA: TGTGCCACCAGCATGGCAGTGGGAACTAATGAAAAACTGTTTTTT. Amino acids: CATSMAVGTNEKLFF.

This chain joins TRBV2 and TRBJ2-3; D uncertain. The CDR3 contains 14 residues. V was cut by 4 bases and J by 4 bases, with 12 bases left in between. Germline V gene sequence: CDR1 SNHLY, CDR2 FYNNEI. The DNA of the CDR3 is TGTGCCAGCAGTGGCTTGGATAGCTCAGATACGCAGTATTTT. This sequence encodes CASSGLDSSDTQYF. Filled out from reference TRBV2 and TRBJ2-3, the complete variable domain reads EPEVTQTPSHQVTQMGQEVILRCVPISNHLYFYWYRQILGQKVEFLVSFYNNEISEKSEIFDDQFSVERPDGSNFTLKIRSTKLEDSAMYFCASSGLDSSDTQYFGPGTRLTVL.

The rearrangement joins TRBV24-1 to TRBJ1-6, with no clear D. Germline loops: CDR1 KGHDR, CDR2 SFDVKD. The CDR3 sequence is 14 residues long. Trimming pared 3 bases from V and 7 bases from J, leaving 9 bases between. CDR3 DNA: TGTGCCACCAGTGATAGCTGGGAAAATTCACCCCTCCACTTT. Translation: CATSDSWENSPLHF.

With regard to this clonotype: This likely comes from a read error, as the CDR3 has no conserved phenylalanine or tryptophan at its end. The limits of the CDR3 on the DNA are not certain, so only TCRdb's listed CDR3 is given. The chain recombines TRBV10-3 with TRBJ1-1; the table's D call of TRBD1 was not tested on the DNA. The CDR3 is 13 amino acids in total, end residues counted. CDR1 and CDR2 from the germline V gene are ENHRY and SYGVKD. The chain's CDR3 is CAIRRQGNTEAVV.

This clonotype has just a few counts. The chain uses TRBV2 and TRBJ2-7, with D maybe TRBD2 (5 bases). Germline V gene lookup returns CDR1 SNHLY and CDR2 FYNNEI. With 7 bases removed from V and 5 bases from J, the gap between germline ends came to 15 bases. There are 13 residues in the CDR3. The CDR3 spells CASKVSLAHEQYF. CDR3 DNA sequence: TGTGCCAGCAAGGTCTCCCTAGCCCACGAGCAGTACTTC. Variable domain in full (rest from reference TRBV2 and TRBJ2-7): EPEVTQTPSHQVTQMGQEVILRCVPISNHLYFYWYRQILGQKVEFLVSFYNNEISEKSEIFDDQFSVERPDGSNFTLKIRSTKLEDSAMYFCASKVSLAHEQYFGPGTRLTVT.

The genes are TRBV20-1 and TRBJ2-7; possibly TRBD1 for D (5 bases). V was clipped by 5 bases and J by 1 base, with 21 bases between them. The CDR3 is 16 residues long. Germline values: CDR1 DFQATT, CDR2 SNEGSKA (reference sequence). This CDR3 reads CSARPFLPTVSYEQYF. In nucleotides, the CDR3 is TGCAGTGCTCGCCCTTTTTTACCGACAGTATCCTACGAGCAGTACTTC.